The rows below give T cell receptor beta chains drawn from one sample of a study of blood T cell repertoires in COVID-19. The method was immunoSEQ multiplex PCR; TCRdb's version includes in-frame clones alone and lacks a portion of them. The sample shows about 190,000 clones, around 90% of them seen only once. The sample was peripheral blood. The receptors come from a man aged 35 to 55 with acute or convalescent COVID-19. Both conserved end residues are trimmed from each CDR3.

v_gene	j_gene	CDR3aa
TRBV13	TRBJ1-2	ASSYGQGIGYT
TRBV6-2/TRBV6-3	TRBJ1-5	ASSEVYGNQPQH
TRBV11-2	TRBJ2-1	ASSLDLTGGNEQF
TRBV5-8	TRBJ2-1	ASSLEVLRF
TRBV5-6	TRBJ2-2	ASSLVNGELF
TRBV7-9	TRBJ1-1	ASSLVGGENTEAF
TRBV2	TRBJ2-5	ASSWTSWQTQY
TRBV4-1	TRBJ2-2	ASSQGAFSTNTGELF
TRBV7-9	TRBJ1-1	ASSRRDRGPEAF
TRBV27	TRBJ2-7	ASSLRARQEIYEQY
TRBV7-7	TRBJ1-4	ASSFASSRQATTNEKLF
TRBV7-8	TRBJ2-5	ASSPGGQGARETQY
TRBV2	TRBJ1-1	ASSGQANTEAF
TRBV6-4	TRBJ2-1	ASSVDNYNEQF
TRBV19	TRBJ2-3	ASSPQTGYTDTQY
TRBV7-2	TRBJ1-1	ASSSDRGRDEAF
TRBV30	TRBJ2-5	AWSFAGGRVETQY
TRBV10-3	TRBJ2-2	ATPRGGITGELF
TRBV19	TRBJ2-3	ASSIERGTDTQY
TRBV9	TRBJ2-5	ASSPRTGEKETQY
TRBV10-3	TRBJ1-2	AITSDRNYGYT
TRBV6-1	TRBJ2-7	ASSEGPYEQY
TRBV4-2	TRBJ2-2	ASSQPSGGVNTGELF
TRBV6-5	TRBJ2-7	ASSWGQLYEQY
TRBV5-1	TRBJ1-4	ASIRTNEKLF
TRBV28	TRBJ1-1	ASSADTGAIEAF
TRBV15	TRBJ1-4	ASGQPNEKLF
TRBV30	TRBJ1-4	AWKGPTGEKLF